This TCR beta chain was found in a study of shared clonotypes between healthy human individuals. Study information: The donors, a couple of women and three men, were aged 18 to 49.

Each subset's genomic DNA was shared equally among a number of immunoSEQ plates. Each replicate PCR on the sorted subsets used 150 to 200 ng DNA (about 30,000 T cell genomes). Produced via immunoSEQ multiplex PCR; TCRdb's table is partial and in-frame only. The sample contains roughly 1,100,000 clones, about 76% of which appear only once. This clone was seen once. Its antigen remains unknown. Findings of the study overall: All-four-donor shared clonotypes had higher generation probabilities than non-shared clonotypes did.

Sequenced material: memory CD4+ T cells sorted from blood. Subset indicated: CD45RA-negative fraction. This clonotype originated in a man aged 18 to 30 in good health.

Written as DNA, the CDR3 is TGTGCCATCAGAACAGGGACAACCTCCTACGAGCAGTACTTC. It encodes CAIRTGTTSYEQYF. The chain is built from TRBV10-3 and TRBJ2-5; D may be TRBD1 (6 bases). Gene TRBJ2-7 matches the end of the DNA better, so the J call may be wrong. The CDR3 contains 14 residues. The germline gives CDR1 ENHRY, CDR2 SYGVKD.